This T cell receptor (beta chain) was observed in a study of shared clonotypes between healthy human individuals. For the study at large: For every donor, three CD4 naive, three CD4 memory, two CD8 naive and one CD8 memory plates were used.

Sequencing was performed with immunoSEQ multiplex PCR; in TCRdb, only in-frame clones are kept and a portion is missing. The sample lists 1.6 million or so clones; around 95% were seen once. The length of the CDR3 is 15 residues. Unmatched junction bases numbered 6, after V lost 6 bases and J lost 0 bases. CDR1 and CDR2 (germline): SGHKS, YYEKEE (reference sequence). A remark on this clone: What it binds is not known.

General study points: Rarefaction indicated that sorted-subset sequencing remained incomplete although depth was large.

This sequence joins TRBV5-5 and TRBJ2-1, with 7 bases that match TRBD1. Sequenced: naive CD4+ T cells sorted from blood. Indicated subset: CD45RA+ positively selected. The sequence derives from a man aged 25-45 years in good health. CDR3 sequence reads: CASIRTGSSYNEQFF. The CDR3 region has the DNA TGTGCCAGCATCAGGACAGGCAGCTCCTACAATGAGCAGTTCTTC. Variable domain in full (rest from reference TRBV5-5 and TRBJ2-1): DAGVTQSPTHLIKTRGQQVTLRCSPISGHKSVSWYQQVLGQGPQFIFQYYEKEERGRGNFPDRFSARQFPNYSSELNVNALLLGDSALYLCASIRTGSSYNEQFFGPGTRLTVL.